This T cell receptor (beta chain) was captured by sequencing in a study of CD8 T cells in Susac syndrome. Sequencing targeted TCR beta in blood CD8+ and CD4+ T cells. The germline gives CDR1 LGHDT, CDR2 YNNKEL (reference sequence). The CDR3 is 16 residues long. After removal of 1 base from V and 7 bases from J, the junction contained 11 bases not matched to a gene. Roughly 0.45 to 1 ug RNA was reverse transcribed with random hexamers. In TCRdb, the immunoSEQ multiplex PCR reads were re-called with MiXCR into one record per CDR3 protein. The sample records around 180,000 distinct CDR3 sequences, 90% to 95% being singletons.

The receptor was isolated from a human donor with multiple sclerosis. The source material was CD8+ T cells from PBMCs. The genes are TRBV3-1 and TRBJ2-7, with 9 bases lining up with TRBD1. Here the CDR3 reads CASSQVSGTGSYEQYF. The CDR3 region has the DNA TGTGCCAGCAGCCAAGTCTCCGGGACAGGGTCTTATGAGCAGTACTTC.